What follows are 22 T cell receptor beta chains derived from one specimen sequenced in a study of T cell responses to AZD1222 COVID-19 vaccine. TCRdb's table, derived via immunoSEQ multiplex PCR, lists solely in-frame clones and lacks some. The data hold about 130,000 clones, with 85% to 95% observed a single time. The sequenced sample was peripheral blood, obtained 28 days after the second AZD1222 dose. These receptors were collected from an adult who received the AZD1222 COVID-19 vaccine.

The chain combines TRBV30 with TRBJ2-5; D remains unclear. Per the germline V gene, CDR1 is GTSNPN and CDR2 is SVGIG (reference sequence). The CDR3 spans 13 residues. Deletions cut 0 bases from V and 2 bases from J, with 7 bases between. CDR3 region: CAWSVGVQETQYF. The CDR3, as DNA: TGTGCCTGGAGTGTAGGAGTTCAAGAGACCCAGTACTTC.

The CDR3 DNA reads as TGTGCCAGCAGCCAAGATCCGGCGGAGGTGGATACGCAGTATTTT. It translates to CASSQDPAEVDTQYF. The J gene is TRBJ2-3, the V gene TRBV3-1 (or the pseudogene TRBV3-2), with a possible D match to TRBD2 (5 bases). This CDR3 has 15 amino acids. Trimming took off 0 bases at V and 6 bases at J, with 13 bases between the two ends. CDR1 is LGHDT and CDR2 is YNNKEL in the germline V gene (reference sequence).

V gene TRBV3-1 (or the pseudogene TRBV3-2) combines with J gene TRBJ1-2; 7 nucleotides match TRBD1. Germline trimming cut 3 bases from V and 5 bases from J; bases unmatched to any gene: 15. CDR3 length equals 17 residues. Germline CDR1 is LGHDT and CDR2 is YNNKEL (reference sequence). The CDR3 region is CASSHSSIGPQGYGYTF. CDR3 nucleotide sequence: TGTGCCAGCAGCCATTCTTCCATAGGACCACAGGGGTATGGCTACACCTTC.

The chain has TRBV7-9 and TRBJ1-6; 7 bases are shared with TRBD1. Germline loops: CDR1 SEHNR, CDR2 FQNEAQ (reference sequence). This CDR3 comprises 17 residues. V gave up 5 bases and J gave up 0 bases; unmatched junction bases: 7. The CDR3 DNA sequence: TGTGCCAGCAGCCTAGGGGGCATTATCTCCTATAATTCACCCCTCCACTTT. It encodes CASSLGGIISYNSPLHF.

The gene calls are TRBV6-5 and TRBJ1-5; the D gene is possibly TRBD1 (6 bases). Germline V gene lookup returns CDR1 MNHEY and CDR2 SVGAGI. With 4 bases removed from V and 5 bases from J, the gap between germline ends came to 15 bases. The CDR3 covers 15 residues. CDR3 nucleotide sequence: TGTGCCAGCAGTTCCCGGGGGGCAAGAGATCAGCCCCAGCATTTT. Translation: CASSSRGARDQPQHF.

This chain joins TRBV12-3 or TRBV12-4 and TRBJ1-1; no definite D call. The CDR3 contains 12 residues. Deletions cut 3 bases from V and 8 bases from J, with 10 bases between. The DNA for the CDR3 is TGTGCCAGCAGTTTCGCGGGGTTGGAAGCTTTCTTT. Translated: CASSFAGLEAFF.

The CDR3 DNA reads TGTGCCTGGGGACAGGTTACCTCTGGAAACACCATATATTTT. It encodes CAWGQVTSGNTIYF. The chain carries TRBV30 and TRBJ1-3, with 7 bases fitting TRBD1. Unmatched junction bases numbered 4, after V lost 5 bases and J lost 0 bases. The CDR3 totals 14 residues. Germline CDR1 and CDR2: GTSNPN and SVGIG (reference sequence).

V and J are TRBV28 and TRBJ1-2; tentative D call: TRBD1 (6 bases). Germline assignment: CDR1 MDHEN and CDR2 SYDVKM. V lost 6 bases and J lost 8, with 13 bases in between. CDR3 size: 12 residues. The CDR3 reads CASRLQGRGYTF. CDR3 DNA: TGTGCCAGCAGACTTCAGGGGCGAGGCTACACCTTC.

V gene TRBV6-1 combines with J gene TRBJ2-5, with 9 bases lining up with TRBD1. The CDR3 spans 16 residues. CDR1 and CDR2 (germline): MNHNS, SASEGT. V lost 2 bases to trimming and J lost 5 bases; unmatched junction nucleotides: 9. CDR3 sequence: CASSESVGDRGETQYF. The CDR3 coding sequence is TGTGCCAGCAGTGAAAGTGTTGGCGACAGGGGGGAGACCCAGTACTTC.

This chain connects TRBV7-3 to TRBJ2-7; 8 positions match TRBD1. The CDR3 contains 13 residues. Trimming removed 4 bases from V and 5 bases from J; junction bases left unmatched: 4. In germline, CDR1 is SGHTA, CDR2 FQGTGA. CDR3 sequence reads: CASSSGQANEQYF. Written as DNA, the CDR3 is TGTGCCAGCAGCTCGGGACAGGCGAACGAGCAGTACTTC.

The chain has TRBV19 and TRBJ1-5; unclear D gene. V dropped 4 bases and J dropped 5 bases, with 12 bases sitting between them. The CDR3 runs to 14 residues. Per the germline V gene, CDR1 is LNHDA and CDR2 is SQIVND (reference sequence). CDR3 DNA: TGTGCCAGTAGTACCCACAGCATATATCAGCCCCAGCATTTT. It yields the protein CASSTHSIYQPQHF. Combining the CDR3 with reference TRBV19 and TRBJ1-5 gives the whole variable domain DGGITQSPKYLFRKEGQNVTLSCEQNLNHDAMYWYRQDPGQGLRLIYYSQIVNDFQKGDIAEGYSVSREKKESFPLTVTSAQKNPTAFYLCASSTHSIYQPQHFGDGTRLSIL.

This clone has a handful of counts. The rearrangement joins TRBV7-3 to TRBJ2-1; 12 bases fit TRBD2. This CDR3 is built from 15 residues. After removal of 3 bases from V and 7 bases from J, the junction contained 4 bases not matched to a gene. From germline, CDR1 is SGHTA and CDR2 FQGTGA. As DNA, the CDR3 is TGTGCCAGCAGCTTCTCCGGGACTAGCGGGAATGAGCAGTTCTTC. Its translation: CASSFSGTSGNEQFF. The variable domain in full, completed from reference TRBV7-3 and TRBJ2-1, reads GAGVSQTPSNKVTEKGKYVELRCDPISGHTALYWYRQSLGQGPEFLIYFQGTGAADDSGLPNDRFFAVRPEGSVSTLKIQRTERGDSAVYLCASSFSGTSGNEQFFGPGTRLTVL.

J is TRBJ1-3 and V is TRBV7-9; D unclear. Germline V CDR1 and CDR2: SEHNR, FQNEAQ (reference sequence). This CDR3 spans 13 amino acids. Trimming removed 8 bases from V and 1 base from J, with 9 bases in between. The CDR3 spells CASAQLSGNTIYF. The CDR3 coding sequence is TGTGCCAGCGCACAGCTTTCTGGAAACACCATATATTTT.

The chain uses TRBV15 and TRBJ2-7, with TRBD1 matching 8 bases. Germline loops: CDR1 LNHNV, CDR2 YYDKDF (reference sequence). After removal of 5 bases from V and 6 bases from J, the junction contained 12 bases not matched to a gene. CDR3 length: 15 amino acids. The CDR3 region is CATSSTTGDAAEQYF. The CDR3 DNA sequence: TGTGCCACCAGCTCAACGACAGGGGATGCTGCCGAGCAGTACTTC.

The chain uses TRBV18 and TRBJ1-1; D remains unclear. The CDR3 loop spans 12 amino acids. From germline, CDR1 is KGHSH and CDR2 LQKENI. V was clipped by 3 bases and J by 2 bases, with 4 bases between them. Here the CDR3 DNA reads TGTGCCAGCTCACCGTACAACACTGAAGCTTTCTTT. Translated, it gives CASSPYNTEAFF.

This clone was seen only once. The chain carries TRBV18 and TRBJ1-1; D gene ambiguous. The V gene's germline CDR1 is KGHSH and CDR2 LQKENI. The CDR3 totals 14 residues. With 3 bases removed from V and 8 bases from J, the gap between germline ends came to 16 bases. CDR3 DNA: TGTGCCAGCTCACCTTCTCCCGGATTCTGGGAAGCTTTCTTT. This translates into CASSPSPGFWEAFF.

The chain has TRBV4-3 and TRBJ1-5; D is ambiguous. V was clipped by 0 bases and J by 7 bases, with 7 bases between them. Germline loops: CDR1 LGHNA, CDR2 YSLEER. The CDR3 is 13 amino acids. The CDR3 DNA is TGCGCCAGCAGCCAAGACTCACGGCAGCCCCAGCATTTT. It is translated as CASSQDSRQPQHF.

The CDR3 DNA follows: TGTGCCAGTAGTCCAACCGGGGGACCTAGCAATCAGCCCCAGCATTTT. Translation: CASSPTGGPSNQPQHF. V is TRBV19 and J is TRBJ1-5; D possibly corresponds to TRBD1 (5 bases). V lost 5 bases and J lost 0, with 14 bases in between. The CDR3 is made up of 16 amino acids. In germline, CDR1 is LNHDA, CDR2 SQIVND (reference sequence).

V and J are TRBV4-3 and TRBJ1-3; 7 nucleotides line up with TRBD1. Germline-derived CDR1 and CDR2 are LGHNA and YSLEER. With 4 bases clipped from V and 0 bases from J, the junction kept 6 bases outside the gene matches. The CDR3 is 16 residues long. CDR3 in DNA: TGCGCCAGCAGCCCGGACAGGACCTTCTCTGGAAACACCATATATTTT. Translating gives CASSPDRTFSGNTIYF.

There are a few counts of this clone. The gene calls are TRBV4-3 and TRBJ1-6; D call uncertain. The CDR3 contains 17 residues. Germline assignment: CDR1 LGHNA and CDR2 YSLEER. The V gene lost 0 bases and the J gene lost 10 bases, with 19 bases spanning the gap. As DNA, the CDR3 is TGCGCCAGCAGCCAAGAATCGCCGGGCCTAGTCGTCTCACCCCTCCACTTT. Amino acid sequence: CASSQESPGLVVSPLHF.

The chain uses TRBV19 and TRBJ2-5, with unresolved D. V was trimmed by 2 bases and J by 3 bases, leaving 13 bases between them. The CDR3 extends over 15 amino acids. Germline CDR1 LNHDA, CDR2 SQIVND (reference sequence). The CDR3 spells CASSINERRKETQYF. CDR3 sequence (DNA): TGTGCCAGTAGTATAAACGAACGCAGAAAAGAGACCCAGTACTTC.

This rearrangement joins TRBV4-1 to TRBJ1-4; 8 positions agree with TRBD1. V lost 2 bases and J lost 6; bases outside the gene matches: 2. This CDR3 is 14 amino acids long. CDR1 MGHRA and CDR2 YSYEKL come from the germline V gene. The DNA for the CDR3 is TGCGCCAGCAGCCAATCGACAGGGGATGAAAAACTGTTTTTT. Encoded protein: CASSQSTGDEKLFF.